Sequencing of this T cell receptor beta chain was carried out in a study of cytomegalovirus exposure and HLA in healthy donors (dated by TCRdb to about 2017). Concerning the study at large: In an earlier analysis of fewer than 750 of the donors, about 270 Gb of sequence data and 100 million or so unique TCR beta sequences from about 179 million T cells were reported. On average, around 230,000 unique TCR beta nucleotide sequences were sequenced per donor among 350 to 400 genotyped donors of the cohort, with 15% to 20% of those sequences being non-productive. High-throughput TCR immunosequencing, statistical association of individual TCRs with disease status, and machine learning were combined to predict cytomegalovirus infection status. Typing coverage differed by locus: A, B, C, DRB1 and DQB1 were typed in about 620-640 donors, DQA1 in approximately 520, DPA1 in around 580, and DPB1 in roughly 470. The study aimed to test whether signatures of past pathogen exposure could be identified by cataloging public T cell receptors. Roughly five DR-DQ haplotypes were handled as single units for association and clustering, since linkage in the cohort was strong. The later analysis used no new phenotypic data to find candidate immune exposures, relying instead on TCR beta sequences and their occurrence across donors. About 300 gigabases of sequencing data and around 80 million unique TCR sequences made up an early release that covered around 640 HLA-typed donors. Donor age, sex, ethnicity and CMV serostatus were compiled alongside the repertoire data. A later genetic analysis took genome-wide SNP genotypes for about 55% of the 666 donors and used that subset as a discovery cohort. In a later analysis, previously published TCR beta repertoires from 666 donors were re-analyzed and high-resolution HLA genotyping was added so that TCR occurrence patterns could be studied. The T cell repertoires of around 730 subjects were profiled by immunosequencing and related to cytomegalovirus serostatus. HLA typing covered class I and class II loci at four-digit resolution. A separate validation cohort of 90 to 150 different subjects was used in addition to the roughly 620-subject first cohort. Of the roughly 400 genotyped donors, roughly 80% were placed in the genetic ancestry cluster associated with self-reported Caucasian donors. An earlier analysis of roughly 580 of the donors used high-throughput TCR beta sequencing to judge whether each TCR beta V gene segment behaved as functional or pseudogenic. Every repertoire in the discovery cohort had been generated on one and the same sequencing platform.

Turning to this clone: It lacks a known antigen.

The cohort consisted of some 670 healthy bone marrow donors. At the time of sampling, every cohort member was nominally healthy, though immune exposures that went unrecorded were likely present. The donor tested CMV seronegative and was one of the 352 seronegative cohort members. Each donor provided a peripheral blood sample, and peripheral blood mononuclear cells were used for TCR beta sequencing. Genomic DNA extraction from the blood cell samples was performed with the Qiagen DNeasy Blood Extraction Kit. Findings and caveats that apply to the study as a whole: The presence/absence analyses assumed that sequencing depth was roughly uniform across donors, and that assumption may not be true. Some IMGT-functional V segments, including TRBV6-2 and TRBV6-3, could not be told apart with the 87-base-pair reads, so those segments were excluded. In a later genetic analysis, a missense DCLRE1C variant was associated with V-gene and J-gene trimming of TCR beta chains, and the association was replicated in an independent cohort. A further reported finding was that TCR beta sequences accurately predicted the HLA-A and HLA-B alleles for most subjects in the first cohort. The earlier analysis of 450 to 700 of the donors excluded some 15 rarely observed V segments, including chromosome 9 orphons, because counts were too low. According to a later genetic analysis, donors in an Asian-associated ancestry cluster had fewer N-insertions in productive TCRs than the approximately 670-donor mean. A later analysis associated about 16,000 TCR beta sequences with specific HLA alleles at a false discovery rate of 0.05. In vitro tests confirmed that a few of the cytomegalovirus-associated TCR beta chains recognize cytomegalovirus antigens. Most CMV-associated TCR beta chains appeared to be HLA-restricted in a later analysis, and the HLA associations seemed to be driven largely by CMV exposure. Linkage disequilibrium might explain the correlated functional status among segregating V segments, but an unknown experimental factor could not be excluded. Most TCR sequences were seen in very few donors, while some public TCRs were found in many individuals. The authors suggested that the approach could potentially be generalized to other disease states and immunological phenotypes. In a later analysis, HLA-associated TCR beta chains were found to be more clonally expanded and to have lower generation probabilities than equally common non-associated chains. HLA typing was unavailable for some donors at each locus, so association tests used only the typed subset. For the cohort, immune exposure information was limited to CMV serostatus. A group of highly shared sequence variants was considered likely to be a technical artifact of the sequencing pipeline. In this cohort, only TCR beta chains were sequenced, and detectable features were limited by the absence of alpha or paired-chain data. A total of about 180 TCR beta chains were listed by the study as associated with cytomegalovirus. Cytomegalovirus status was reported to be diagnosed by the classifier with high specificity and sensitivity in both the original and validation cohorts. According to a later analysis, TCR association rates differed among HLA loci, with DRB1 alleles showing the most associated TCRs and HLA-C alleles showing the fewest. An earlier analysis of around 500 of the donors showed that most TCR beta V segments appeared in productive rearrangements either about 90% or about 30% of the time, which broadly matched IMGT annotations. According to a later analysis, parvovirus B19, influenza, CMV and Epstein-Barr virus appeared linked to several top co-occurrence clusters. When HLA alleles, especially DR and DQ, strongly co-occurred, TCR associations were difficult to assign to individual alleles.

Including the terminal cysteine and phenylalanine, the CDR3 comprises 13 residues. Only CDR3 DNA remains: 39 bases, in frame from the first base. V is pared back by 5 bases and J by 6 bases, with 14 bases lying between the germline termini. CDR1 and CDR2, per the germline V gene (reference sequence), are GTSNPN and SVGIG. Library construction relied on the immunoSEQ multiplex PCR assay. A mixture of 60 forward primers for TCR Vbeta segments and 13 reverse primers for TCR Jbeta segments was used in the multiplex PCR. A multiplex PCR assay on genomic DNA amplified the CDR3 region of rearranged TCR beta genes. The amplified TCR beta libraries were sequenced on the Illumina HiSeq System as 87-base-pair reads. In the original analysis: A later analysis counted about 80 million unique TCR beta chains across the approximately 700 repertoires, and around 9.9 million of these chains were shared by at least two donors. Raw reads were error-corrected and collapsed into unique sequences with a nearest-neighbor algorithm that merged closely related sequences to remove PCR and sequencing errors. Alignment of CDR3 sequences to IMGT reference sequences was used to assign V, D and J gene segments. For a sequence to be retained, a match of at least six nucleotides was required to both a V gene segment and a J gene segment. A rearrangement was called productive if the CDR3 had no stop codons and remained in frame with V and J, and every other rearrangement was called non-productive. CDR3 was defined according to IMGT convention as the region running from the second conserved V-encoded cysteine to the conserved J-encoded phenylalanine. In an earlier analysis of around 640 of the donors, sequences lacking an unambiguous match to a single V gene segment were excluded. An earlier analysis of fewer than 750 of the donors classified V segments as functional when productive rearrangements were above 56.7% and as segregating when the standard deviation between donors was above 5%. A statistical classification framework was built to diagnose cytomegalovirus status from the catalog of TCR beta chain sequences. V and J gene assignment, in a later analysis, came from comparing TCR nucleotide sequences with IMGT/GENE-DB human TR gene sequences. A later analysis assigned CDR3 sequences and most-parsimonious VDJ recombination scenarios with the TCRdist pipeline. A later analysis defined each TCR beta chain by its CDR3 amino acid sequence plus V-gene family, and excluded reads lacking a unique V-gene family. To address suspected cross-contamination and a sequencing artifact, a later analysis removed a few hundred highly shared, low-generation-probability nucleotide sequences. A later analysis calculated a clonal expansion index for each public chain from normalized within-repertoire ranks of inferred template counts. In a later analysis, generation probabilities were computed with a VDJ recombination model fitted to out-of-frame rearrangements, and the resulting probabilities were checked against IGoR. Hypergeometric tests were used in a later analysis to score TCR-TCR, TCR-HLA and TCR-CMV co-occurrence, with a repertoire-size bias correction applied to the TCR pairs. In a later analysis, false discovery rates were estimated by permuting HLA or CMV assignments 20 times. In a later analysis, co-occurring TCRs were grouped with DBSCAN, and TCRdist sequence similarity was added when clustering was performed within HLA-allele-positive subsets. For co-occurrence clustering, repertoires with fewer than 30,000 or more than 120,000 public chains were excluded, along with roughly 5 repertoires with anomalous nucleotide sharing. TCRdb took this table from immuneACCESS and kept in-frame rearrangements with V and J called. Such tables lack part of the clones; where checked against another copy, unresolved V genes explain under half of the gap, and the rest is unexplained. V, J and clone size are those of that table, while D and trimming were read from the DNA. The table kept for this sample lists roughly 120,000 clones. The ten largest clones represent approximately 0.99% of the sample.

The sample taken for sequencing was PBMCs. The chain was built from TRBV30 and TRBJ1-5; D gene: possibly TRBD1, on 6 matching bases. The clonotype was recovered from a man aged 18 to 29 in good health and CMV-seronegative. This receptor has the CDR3 CAWAGGHSQPQHF. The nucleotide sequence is TGTGCCTGGGCGGGGGGGCATAGTCAGCCCCAGCATTTT.